This T cell receptor (beta chain) was recovered during a study of blood T cell repertoires in COVID-19. Study at large: Sample material is recorded as cDNA or gDNA derived from T cells, B-cell-depleted T cells, or PBMCs.

How the authors handled the data: Reference gene primer amplification in the assay estimated nucleated cell counts. The repertoire was sequenced with immunoSEQ multiplex PCR; TCRdb's copy has only in-frame clones and lacks some. That table supplies the V and J calls and clone size; D and trimming were determined from the DNA. The sample yields 120,000 to 150,000 clones, approximately 80% seen once. Trimming cost V 5 bases and J 4 bases; bases outside gene matches: 5. Germline V gene sequence: CDR1 SEHNR, CDR2 FQNEAQ (reference sequence). The CDR3 is 16 residues long. Sequenced: peripheral blood. The source is a human donor in a cohort sampled during active COVID-19. The chain couples TRBV7-9 to TRBJ2-5, with 15 bases fitting TRBD2. The CDR3 protein is CASSPGLAGGGETQYF. The CDR3 nucleotides are TGTGCCAGCAGCCCGGGACTAGCGGGAGGCGGAGAGACCCAGTACTTC.